The sequence of this TCR beta chain was determined in a study of cytotoxic CD8 clonotypes in ibrutinib-treated CLL. General study results and limits: Private clonotypes, not public ones, expanded at ibrutinib response.

The protocol was immunoSEQ multiplex PCR, while the TCRdb copy is restricted to in-frame clones and leaves out a portion. The sample shows fewer than 300,000 clones, less than 85% of them seen only once. Turning to this clone: What it binds is unknown.

CDR1 and CDR2 (germline): MNHNY, SVGAGI (reference sequence). The CDR3 contains 15 residues. Trimming at V came to 0 bases and at J to 4 bases, leaving 2 bases not matched to a gene. This clonotype originated in a human donor with chronic lymphocytic leukemia. The specimen was PBMCs, collected at disease progression, from a patient treated with ibrutinib. This chain connects TRBV6-6 to TRBJ2-2; 7 bases fit TRBD1. The CDR3 spells CASSYSTGRTGELFF. Here the CDR3 DNA reads TGTGCCAGCAGTTACTCGACAGGGCGCACCGGGGAGCTGTTTTTT.